This T cell receptor beta chain came from a study of lymphopenia after photon versus proton radiotherapy. Clones were read by immunoSEQ multiplex PCR, and TCRdb kept only the in-frame ones, dropping some. In the table there are 25,000 to 30,000 clones, around 82% of which are singletons. The CDR3 runs 14 residues. The J segment lost 5 bases and the V segment lost 3 bases, leaving 6 bases of the junction unmatched. The V gene's germline CDR1 is LNHDA and CDR2 SQIVND (reference sequence). The chain couples TRBV19 to TRBJ1-1; 7 nucleotides align to TRBD1. This specimen was peripheral blood, taken from a patient treated with photon-based radiotherapy. This receptor was taken from a man aged 50 to 59 with gastric cancer. The CDR3 protein is CASSIRGLGTEAFF. The DNA for the CDR3 is TGTGCCAGTAGTATTAGGGGGCTAGGAACTGAAGCTTTCTTT.